The TCR beta chain described here comes from a study of T cells in Graves' hyperthyroidism and ophthalmopathy. Amplification of TCR beta CDR3 regions was performed using RNA transcripts as template. TCR CDR3 regions were first amplified by RT-PCR with HTBI primers. Each CDR3 protein gets one entry after TCRdb re-called the multiplex PCR reads with MiXCR. The table lists approximately 320,000 distinct CDR3 sequences, about 15% of them singletons. Germline V lookup: CDR1 DFQATT, CDR2 SNEGSKA (reference sequence). The CDR3 is 14 amino acids. Trimming cost V 5 bases and J 5 bases, with 17 bases left between them. Fresh peripheral blood, about 9.9 ml, yielded the PBMCs. Study findings and constraints: The model made its ophthalmopathy prediction, and onset followed a median 6.5 months later.

This clonotype was detected many times. Its target is not known. The chain combines TRBV20-1 with TRBJ2-3, with D hard to call. This TCR was recovered from a man aged 25 to 40 with Graves' hyperthyroidism. Sequenced input: blood. The CDR3 nucleotides read TGCAGTGCTCCCCATTTTGAGTCAATAGATACGCAGTATTTT. It yields the protein CSAPHFESIDTQYF.